This entry lists 9 T cell receptor beta chains sequenced from one sample in a study of T cell repertoires in cytomegalovirus infection. In TCRdb, the reads were re-called with MiXCR into one record per CDR3 protein. The sample yields some 680,000 distinct CDR3 sequences, 35% to 40% seen once. The sequencing input was PBMCs. These TCRs come from a human donor in good health (CMV status not recorded). Some clones in this sample may be carry-over from other donors' samples.

This clonotype showed up many times. The chain has TRBV7-8 and TRBJ1-2; 8 nucleotides match TRBD1. This CDR3 region has 14 residues. The V and J ends lost 5 bases and 8 bases, in that order; junction bases with no gene match: 10. From germline, CDR1 is SGHVS and CDR2 FQNEAQ. As DNA, the CDR3 is TGTGCCAGCAGCCTTGGGACAGGACCAAGGGGCTACACCTTC. Translation gives CASSLGTGPRGYTF.

The chain is built from TRBV20-1 and TRBJ1-1, with 7 nucleotides matching TRBD1. Trimming took 0 bases from V and 2 from J; bases not matched to a gene: 9. The germline gives CDR1 DFQATT, CDR2 SNEGSKA (reference sequence). This CDR3 is 16 amino acids long. Here the CDR3 DNA reads TGCAGTGCTAGAGATGCGCGGACAGGTCAAAACACTGAAGCTTTCTTT. This encodes CSARDARTGQNTEAFF.

This clonotype was counted a few times. The V and J genes are TRBV7-9 and TRBJ2-1; the match to TRBD2 covers 11 bases. V lost 5 bases and J lost 8; bases outside the gene matches: 11. Germline V gene lookup returns CDR1 SEHNR and CDR2 FQNEAQ (reference sequence). This CDR3 region has 16 residues. The CDR3 spells CASSPVPSGGIDEQFF. As DNA, the CDR3 is TGTGCCAGCAGCCCCGTCCCTAGCGGGGGGATCGATGAGCAGTTCTTC.

The chain couples TRBV29-1 to TRBJ1-2; the match to TRBD1 covers 10 bases. The CDR3 sequence is 14 residues long. CDR1 is SQVTM and CDR2 is ANQGSEA in the germline V gene. J lost 2 bases, V lost 6 bases, and 6 bases had no gene match. This CDR3 is CSVTVTGGNYGYTF. Written as DNA, the CDR3 is TGCAGCGTCACCGTGACAGGGGGCAACTATGGCTACACCTTC.

This clonotype has more than one count but fewer than ten. The chain combines TRBV20-1 with TRBJ2-7; 9 nucleotides match TRBD2. Germline V gene data show CDR1 as DFQATT and CDR2 as SNEGSKA (reference sequence). J lost 6 bases, V lost 6 bases, and 15 bases had no gene match. The CDR3 sequence is 15 residues long. This CDR3 is CSATPTSGLAVEQYF. CDR3 bases: TGCAGTGCGACTCCTACTAGCGGGCTGGCTGTCGAGCAGTACTTC.

The table lists this clonotype with a few counts. J is TRBJ2-7 and V is TRBV2; TRBD2 is a possible D gene (7 bases). CDR3 size: 14 residues. CDR1 is SNHLY and CDR2 is FYNNEI in the germline V gene. V was clipped by 2 bases and J by 6 bases, with 14 bases between them. The CDR3 nucleotides read TGTGCCAGCAGTGAATGGTTAAGGGGGGGCGAGCAGTACTTC. It codes for CASSEWLRGGEQYF. Using reference TRBV2 and TRBJ2-7 for the parts outside the CDR3, the full variable domain is EPEVTQTPSHQVTQMGQEVILRCVPISNHLYFYWYRQILGQKVEFLVSFYNNEISEKSEIFDDQFSVERPDGSNFTLKIRSTKLEDSAMYFCASSEWLRGGEQYFGPGTRLTVT.

This clonotype was counted many times. V gene TRBV7-8 combines with J gene TRBJ1-1; a possible D gene is TRBD1 (5 bases). V was pared by 7 bases and J by 12 bases, with 21 bases between. The CDR3 consists of 13 residues. The germline V gene encodes CDR1 SGHVS and CDR2 FQNEAQ. The CDR3 is CASKSLPEPGTFF. The CDR3 DNA sequence: TGTGCCAGCAAATCCTTACCGGAACCAGGGACTTTCTTT. Together with reference TRBV7-8 and TRBJ1-1, the CDR3 gives the full variable domain: GAGVSQSPRYKVAKRGQDVALRCDPISGHVSLFWYQQALGQGPEFLTYFQNEAQLDKSGLPSDRFFAERPEGSVSTLKIQRTQQEDSAVYLCASKSLPEPGTFFGQGTRLTVV.

The chain employs TRBV7-2 and TRBJ2-7; 7 bases map to TRBD1. The CDR3 loop spans 12 amino acids. J gave up 1 base and V 10 bases, and 4 bases lay outside the gene matches. Germline V gene data show CDR1 as SGHTA and CDR2 as FQGNSA. CDR3 bases: TGTGCCACGCAGGGGGTGTCCTACGAGCAGTACTTC. It encodes CATQGVSYEQYF.

V gene TRBV27 combines with J gene TRBJ1-1; D is unclear. Germline V gene data show CDR1 as MNHEY and CDR2 as SMNVEV (reference sequence). The CDR3 spans 15 residues. V was clipped by 6 bases and J by 1 base, with 15 bases between them. The CDR3 loop is CASSRLPGRNTEAFF. CDR3 sequence (DNA): TGTGCCAGCAGCCGCCTGCCCGGGAGGAACACTGAAGCTTTCTTT.